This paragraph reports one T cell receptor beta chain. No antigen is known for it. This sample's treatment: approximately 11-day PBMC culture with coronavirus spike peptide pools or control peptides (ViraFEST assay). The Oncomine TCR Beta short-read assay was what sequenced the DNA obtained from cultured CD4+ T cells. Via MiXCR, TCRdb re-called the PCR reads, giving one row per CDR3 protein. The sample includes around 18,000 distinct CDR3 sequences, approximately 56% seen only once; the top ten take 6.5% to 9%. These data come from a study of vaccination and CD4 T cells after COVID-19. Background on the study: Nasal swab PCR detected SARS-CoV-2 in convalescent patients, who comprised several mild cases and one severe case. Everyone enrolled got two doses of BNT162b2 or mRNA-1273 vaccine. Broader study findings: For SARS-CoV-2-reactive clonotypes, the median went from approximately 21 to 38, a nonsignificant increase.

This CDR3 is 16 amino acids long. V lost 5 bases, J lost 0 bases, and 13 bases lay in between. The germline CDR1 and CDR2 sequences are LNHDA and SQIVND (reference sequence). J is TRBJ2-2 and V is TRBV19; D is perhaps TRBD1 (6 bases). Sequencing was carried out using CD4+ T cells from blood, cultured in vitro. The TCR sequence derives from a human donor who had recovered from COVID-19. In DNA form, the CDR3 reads TGTGCCAGTAGTTCAGGGGCGTTCGCGAACACCGGGGAGCTGTTTTTT. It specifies CASSSGAFANTGELFF.